A selection of T cell receptor beta chains follows, all from one sample in a study of sequential checkpoint blockade in melanoma. The method was immunoSEQ multiplex PCR; TCRdb's version includes in-frame clones alone and lacks a portion of them. The data show approximately 21,000 clones, approximately 80% seen once. This specimen was CD8+ T cells sorted from blood (inferred from file names), taken from a patient given nivolumab and ipilimumab in sequence. These receptors came from a human donor with melanoma. The CDR3 runs from the conserved cysteine through the conserved F or W. The order of the fields is V gene, D gene, clone size, CDR3 length, J gene, CDR3 protein, CDR3 DNA. The D gene is left open where the match is weak. The size entry is marked missing in some rows and otherwise reads once, few, many or a size class.

>TRBV30|TRBD1|once|15|TRBJ1-6
CAWSVGTVHNSPLHF
TGTGCCTGGAGTGTCGGGACAGTCCATAATTCACCCCTCCACTTT
>TRBV21-1|.|.|19|TRBJ1-2
CASSKGGLSQASSNYGYTF
TGTGCCAGCAGCAAAGGAGGGCTAAGCCAAGCTTCTTCTAACTATGGCTACACCTTC
>TRBV6-4|TRBD2|.|15|TRBJ2-3
CASSDASGGTDTQYF
TGTGCCAGCAGTGATGCTAGCGGGGGCACAGATACGCAGTATTTT
>TRBV6-1|TRBD2|.|16|TRBJ2-2
CASSELRHRGAGELFF
TGTGCCAGCAGTGAACTTCGTCACCGGGGGGCCGGGGAGCTGTTTTTT
>TRBV2|.|.|15|TRBJ2-7
CASSEALAITYEQYF
TGTGCCAGCAGTGAAGCACTAGCTATTACCTACGAGCAGTACTTC
>TRBV19|TRBD1|once|15|TRBJ2-3
CASSDRDRYTDTQYF
TGTGCCAGTAGTGACCGGGACAGATACACAGATACGCAGTATTTT
>TRBV7-6|TRBD2|.|16|TRBJ2-3
CASSFLERGLIDTQYF
TGTGCCAGCAGCTTTTTAGAGCGGGGTTTAATAGATACGCAGTATTTT
>TRBV5-1|TRBD2|.|15|TRBJ2-5
CASSFFGGARETQYF
TGCGCCAGCAGCTTTTTCGGGGGGGCCAGAGAGACCCAGTACTTC
>TRBV2|.|.|19|TRBJ2-5
CASTIGPGDVWSGQETQYF
TGTGCCAGCACCATAGGTCCAGGGGATGTATGGAGTGGCCAAGAGACCCAGTACTTC
>TRBV5-8|.|.|16|TRBJ1-1
CASSSDRLRRYTEAFF
TGTGCCAGCAGCTCAGACCGACTGAGAAGATACACTGAAGCTTTCTTT
>TRBV30|.|.|15|TRBJ1-2
CAWSVPPSDFYGYTF
TGTGCCTGGAGTGTACCGCCGTCAGACTTCTATGGCTACACCTTC
>TRBV7-9|TRBD1|.|15|TRBJ1-2
CASSLGAGGNYGYTF
TGTGCCAGCAGCTTAGGGGCAGGGGGCAACTATGGCTACACCTTC
>TRBV4-1|TRBD2|.|16|TRBJ2-1
CASSHLSGGPANEQFF
TGCGCCAGCAGCCACCTTAGCGGGGGGCCTGCAAATGAGCAGTTCTTC
>TRBV7-9|.|.|13|TRBJ2-7
CASSLGHRYEQYF
TGTGCCAGCAGCTTGGGCCACCGCTACGAGCAGTACTTC
>TRBV4-1|.|.|16|TRBJ1-3
CASSHTQGPAGNTIYF
TGCGCCAGCAGCCACACACAGGGACCTGCTGGAAACACCATATATTTT
>TRBV4-1|.|.|16|TRBJ2-7
CASSQEPPGRAGEQYF
TGCGCCAGCAGCCAAGAACCCCCGGGCAGGGCAGGGGAGCAGTACTTC
>TRBV4-1|.|.|13|TRBJ1-2
CASSQVQNYGYTF
TGCGCCAGCAGCCAAGTACAGAACTATGGCTACACCTTC
>TRBV4-1|.|.|17|TRBJ2-2
CASSPPPHGRGTGELFF
TGCGCCAGCAGCCCACCCCCCCACGGGAGAGGTACCGGGGAGCTGTTTTTT
>TRBV27|TRBD1|.|15|TRBJ2-7
CASSLRDRGLREQYF
TGTGCCAGCAGTTTACGAGACAGGGGGCTTAGGGAGCAGTACTTC
>TRBV27|TRBD1|.|13|TRBJ2-7
CASSLFRGYEQYF
TGTGCCAGCAGTTTATTCAGGGGGTACGAGCAGTACTTC
>TRBV27|TRBD2|once|16|TRBJ2-3
CASRTWEGDSTDTQYF
TGTGCCAGCAGGACCTGGGAGGGAGACAGCACAGATACGCAGTATTTT
>TRBV27|TRBD1|once|15|TRBJ2-7
CASSADRRSLYEQYF
TGTGCCAGCAGTGCGGACAGGAGATCACTCTACGAGCAGTACTTC
>TRBV19|.|.|23|TRBJ1-5
CASSMGFPIPGGSVPDHNQPQHF
TGTGCCAGTAGTATGGGGTTTCCAATACCGGGGGGTAGTGTGCCAGACCACAATCAGCCCCAGCATTTT
>TRBV14|TRBD2|.|16|TRBJ2-2
CASSHLLGGSPGELFF
TGTGCCAGCAGCCATCTTCTCGGCGGGAGTCCCGGGGAGCTGTTTTTT
>TRBV27|TRBD1|.|16|TRBJ2-7
CASSFFSPGQGYEQYF
TGTGCCAGCAGTTTTTTCTCCCCGGGACAGGGTTACGAGCAGTACTTC
>TRBV13|.|.|14|TRBJ2-1
CASSHRREQNEQFF
TGTGCCAGCAGCCATCGGAGGGAGCAGAATGAGCAGTTCTTC
>TRBV29-1|.|.|12|TRBJ2-5
CSVRPREETQYF
TGCAGCGTTCGTCCCAGGGAAGAGACCCAGTACTTC
>TRBV2|.|.|15|TRBJ1-2
CATPPKAGLEYGYTF
TGTGCCACCCCGCCGAAGGCAGGGCTTGAATATGGCTACACCTTC
>TRBV27|.|.|16|TRBJ2-1
CASSFFYRDTYNEQFF
TGTGCCAGCAGTTTCTTCTACAGGGATACCTACAATGAGCAGTTCTTC
>TRBV7-9|TRBD1|once|16|TRBJ2-7
CASSLSTGTGFGEQYF
TGTGCCAGCAGCTTAAGTACTGGGACAGGGTTCGGCGAGCAGTACTTC
>TRBV5-1|TRBD1|.|13|TRBJ2-7
CASSQRGTGEQYF
TGCGCCAGCAGCCAAAGAGGGACAGGAGAGCAGTACTTC
>TRBV19|.|.|16|TRBJ2-1
CASSIDYPQGFDEQFF
TGTGCCAGTAGTATAGATTACCCGCAGGGTTTCGATGAGCAGTTCTTC
>TRBV10-3|.|few|16|TRBJ1-2
CAISETGGYDNYGYTF
TGTGCCATCAGTGAGACGGGGGGATACGATAACTATGGCTACACCTTC
>TRBV7-2|.|.|14|TRBJ1-1
CASSLGQLNTEAFF
TGTGCCAGCAGCTTAGGCCAGTTGAACACTGAAGCTTTCTTT
>TRBV27|.|once|14|TRBJ1-5
CASSLTRVNQPQHF
TGTGCCAGCAGTTTAACCAGGGTTAATCAGCCCCAGCATTTT
>TRBV30|TRBD1|.|14|TRBJ2-7
CAWNGQGLLYEQYF
TGTGCCTGGAACGGACAGGGGCTACTCTACGAGCAGTACTTC
>TRBV2|TRBD1|.|14|TRBJ1-5
CASSDGTAYQPQHF
TGTGCCAGCAGTGACGGGACAGCTTATCAGCCCCAGCATTTT
>TRBV10-3|.|.|16|TRBJ2-7
CAISGGQEGFSYEQYF
TGTGCCATCAGCGGCGGACAGGAGGGCTTCTCCTACGAGCAGTACTTC
>TRBV5-8|.|.|11|TRBJ2-1
CASSLVEGRFF
TGTGCCAGCAGCTTGGTGGAGGGTAGGTTCTTC